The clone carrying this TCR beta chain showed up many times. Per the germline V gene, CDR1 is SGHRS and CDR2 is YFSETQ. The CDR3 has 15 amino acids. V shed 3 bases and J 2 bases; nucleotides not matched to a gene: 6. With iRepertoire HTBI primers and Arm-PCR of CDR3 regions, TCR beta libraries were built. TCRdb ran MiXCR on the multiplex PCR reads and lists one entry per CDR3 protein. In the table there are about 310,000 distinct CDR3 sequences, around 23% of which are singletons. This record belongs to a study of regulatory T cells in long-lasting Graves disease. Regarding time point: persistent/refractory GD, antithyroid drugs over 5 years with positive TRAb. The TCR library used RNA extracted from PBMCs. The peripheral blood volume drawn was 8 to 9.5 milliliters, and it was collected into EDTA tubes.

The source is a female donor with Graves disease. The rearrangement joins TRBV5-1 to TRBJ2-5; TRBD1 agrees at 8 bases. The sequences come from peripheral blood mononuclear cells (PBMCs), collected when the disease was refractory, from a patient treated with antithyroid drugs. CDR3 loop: CASSSPDRGQETQYF. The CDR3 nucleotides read TGCGCCAGCAGCTCCCCAGACAGGGGTCAAGAGACCCAGTACTTC. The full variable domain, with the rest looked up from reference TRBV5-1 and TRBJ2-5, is KAGVTQTPRYLIKTRGQQVTLSCSPISGHRSVSWYQQTPGQGLQFLFEYFSETQRNKGNFPGRFSGRQFSNSRSEMNVSTLELGDSALYLCASSSPDRGQETQYFGPGTRLLVL.